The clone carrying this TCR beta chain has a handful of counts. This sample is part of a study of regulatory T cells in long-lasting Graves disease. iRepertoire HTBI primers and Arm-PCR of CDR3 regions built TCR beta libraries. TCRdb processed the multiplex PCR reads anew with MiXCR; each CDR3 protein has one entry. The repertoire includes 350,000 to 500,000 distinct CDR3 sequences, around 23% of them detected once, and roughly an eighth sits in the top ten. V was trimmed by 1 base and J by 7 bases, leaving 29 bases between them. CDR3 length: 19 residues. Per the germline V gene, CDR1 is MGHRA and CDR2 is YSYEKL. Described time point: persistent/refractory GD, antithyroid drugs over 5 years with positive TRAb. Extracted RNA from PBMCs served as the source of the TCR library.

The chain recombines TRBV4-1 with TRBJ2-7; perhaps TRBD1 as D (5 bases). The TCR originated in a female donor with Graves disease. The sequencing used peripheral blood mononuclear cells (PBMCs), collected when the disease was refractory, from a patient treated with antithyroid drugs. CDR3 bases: TGCGCCAGCAGCCAAGGAGTTGGTTTTGGCGGATCTAAATCAGGGGAGCAGTACTTC. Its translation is CASSQGVGFGGSKSGEQYF.